Following are 5 T cell receptor beta chains from one sample sequenced in a study of cytotoxic CD8 clonotypes in ibrutinib-treated CLL. Only in-frame clones appear in the TCRdb table, and some are missing; sequencing was by immunoSEQ multiplex PCR. The data contain around 70,000 clones, around 81% of them singletons. Sequenced here: PBMCs, sampled at disease progression, from a patient treated with ibrutinib. These receptors came from a human donor with chronic lymphocytic leukemia.

The chain recombines TRBV2 with TRBJ1-4, with a tentative D call TRBD1 (6 bases). Trimming removed 6 bases from V and 3 bases from J, with 14 bases in between. Looked up from germline, CDR1 is SNHLY and CDR2 is FYNNEI. The CDR3 has 15 amino acids. The CDR3 loop is CASSSRGYSNEKLFF. The DNA of the CDR3 is TGTGCCAGCAGCTCGAGGGGGTACTCTAATGAAAAACTGTTTTTT.

The chain couples TRBV10-3 to TRBJ1-4; D gene uncertain. Germline V lookup: CDR1 ENHRY, CDR2 SYGVKD. The CDR3 is made up of 13 amino acids. Trimming pared 5 bases from V and 4 bases from J, leaving 8 bases between. As DNA, the CDR3 is TGTGCCATCAGTCCCGGGAGTAATGAAAAACTGTTTTTT. Amino acid sequence: CAISPGSNEKLFF.

This chain's CDR3 is CASSGRSGVPRDTIYF. The CDR3 DNA reads as TGTGCCAGCAGCGGACGCTCGGGGGTCCCTAGGGACACCATATATTTT. This chain uses TRBV9 with TRBJ1-3; possible D gene TRBD1, 5 bases. The germline V and J ends were trimmed by 3 bases and 8 bases, with 21 bases remaining between them. The V gene's germline CDR1 is SGDLS and CDR2 YYNGEE. This CDR3 spans 16 amino acids.

V and J are TRBV19 and TRBJ2-2; 8 nucleotides line up with TRBD1. V lost 4 bases and J lost 4; bases outside the gene matches: 8. The germline V gene has CDR1 LNHDA and CDR2 SQIVND (reference sequence). The CDR3 runs to 16 residues. The CDR3 bases are TGTGCCAGTAGTAGCAGGGGGCTGCATCGCACCGGGGAGCTGTTTTTT. This translates into CASSSRGLHRTGELFF.

This clone was counted once. V usage is TRBV30 and J usage is TRBJ1-5, with D hard to call. CDR1 GTSNPN and CDR2 SVGIG come from the germline V gene (reference sequence). Between the trimmed V and J ends, which lost 1 base and 7 bases, there was a span of 11 bases. There are 13 residues in the CDR3. The CDR3 DNA reads as TGTGCCTGGAGTGAGAGGCTAGGGCAGCCCCAGCATTTT. Amino acids: CAWSERLGQPQHF.